This is a list of T cell receptor beta chains from one sample in a study of Ad26.COV2.S vaccination and SARS-CoV-2 variants. Produced via immunoSEQ multiplex PCR; TCRdb's table is partial and in-frame only. There are about 260,000 clones in the sample; around nine tenths occur only once, and just under 3% lies in the top ten. The sample consisted of peripheral blood, taken in a trial of Ad26.COV2.S vaccine versus placebo. The receptors originated from a person between 18 and 65 years old who received the Ad26.COV2.S COVID-19 vaccine or a placebo. Each CDR3 is given with its conserved first and last residue. The D gene is left open where the match is weak. Where a row states a size, it is once, few, many or the class of an expanded clone; other rows omit it.

CDR3nt,CDR3aa,j_gene,d_gene,v_gene,abundance
TGCGCCAGCAGCCTCCCCAAAACTAGGAAGGTGGATGAGCAGTTCTTC,CASSLPKTRKVDEQFF,TRBJ2-1,NA,TRBV5-1,NA
TGTGCCAGCAGCCCCGGGAACAGGGATAATCAGCCCCAGCATTTT,CASSPGNRDNQPQHF,TRBJ1-5,NA,TRBV7-2,once
TGTGCCAGCAGCTTATCGTGGTTCCAAGAGACCCAGTACTTC,CASSLSWFQETQYF,TRBJ2-5,NA,TRBV13,NA
TGTGCCAGCAGCGTAGGCGTACAGGGGACTGGGGCCAACGTCCTGACTTTC,CASSVGVQGTGANVLTF,TRBJ2-6,TRBD1,TRBV9,NA
TGCGCCAGCAGCCAAGCGGGAGGAAAGACCGGGGAGCTGTTTTTT,CASSQAGGKTGELFF,TRBJ2-2,TRBD2,TRBV4-1,few
TGTGCCAGCAGCCGGGACAGGGTAAATCCCAACACCTTC,CASSRDRVNPNTF,TRBJ1-2,TRBD1,TRBV6-5,NA
TGTGCCACCAGCAGAAAGACGGTGGGGGAGCAGTACTTC,CATSRKTVGEQYF,TRBJ2-7,NA,TRBV15,NA
TGCAGTGCTAGGACTTACCATGAGCAGTTCTTC,CSARTYHEQFF,TRBJ2-1,NA,TRBV20-1,NA
TGTGCCAGCAGCCCCCTGAGTTCGGATACGCAGTATTTT,CASSPLSSDTQYF,TRBJ2-3,NA,TRBV7-3,NA
TGCGCCAGCAGCCTGGGACTAGCAGTTAACAATGAGCAGTTCTTC,CASSLGLAVNNEQFF,TRBJ2-1,TRBD2,TRBV4-3,once
TGTGCCAGCAGCTCCGGGAGCCTCTATGGCTACACCTTC,CASSSGSLYGYTF,TRBJ1-2,NA,TRBV6-6,NA
TGTGCCAGCAGTCCCGGGACCGTTCAGCCCCAGCATTTT,CASSPGTVQPQHF,TRBJ1-5,NA,TRBV12-3/TRBV12-4,NA
TGTGCCAGCAGCTTAGAGGGACAGGGATTTGGAAACACCATATATTTT,CASSLEGQGFGNTIYF,TRBJ1-3,TRBD1,TRBV7-6,NA
TGTGCCAGCTCACCACCGGGAGTGGGGAATCAGCCCCAGCATTTT,CASSPPGVGNQPQHF,TRBJ1-5,NA,TRBV18,NA
TGCGCCAGCAGCCCCGCGTGGCAGGACGTTAATAGCAATCAGCCCCAGCATTTT,CASSPAWQDVNSNQPQHF,TRBJ1-5,NA,TRBV4-1,NA
TGTGCCAGCAGCGTAGCTGGGGACACCATATATTTT,CASSVAGDTIYF,TRBJ1-3,NA,TRBV9,NA
TGTGCCAGCAGGCCGGGCGGGGGACGAGGCTACACCTTC,CASRPGGGRGYTF,TRBJ1-2,NA,TRBV6-5,NA
TGTGCCACCAGTGAACCCACTAGCGGGACCGTGATCAATGAGCAGTTCTTC,CATSEPTSGTVINEQFF,TRBJ2-1,TRBD2,TRBV24-1,NA
TGTGCCAGCAGTTGGACTAGGCAAGAGACCCAGTACTTC,CASSWTRQETQYF,TRBJ2-5,TRBD2,TRBV12-3/TRBV12-4,NA
TGTGCCAGTAGTACCACAGGCGTTCTAGCCAAAAACATTCAGTACTTC,CASSTTGVLAKNIQYF,TRBJ2-4,NA,TRBV19,few
TGTGCCAGTAGTATTCGGTGGGGACAGTCCTACGAGCAGTACTTC,CASSIRWGQSYEQYF,TRBJ2-7,TRBD1,TRBV19,NA
TGTGCCAGTAGTATCGGGGGCCGCCTGAAAGCTTTCTTT,CASSIGGRLKAFF,TRBJ1-1,NA,TRBV19,NA
TGTGCCAGCAGTGAAGCTGGGACTAGCGGTTACAATGAGCAGTTCTTC,CASSEAGTSGYNEQFF,TRBJ2-1,TRBD2,TRBV6-1,NA
TGTGCCTCCAACCTCAGGGGGGACTATGGCTACACCTTC,CASNLRGDYGYTF,TRBJ1-2,TRBD1,TRBV30,NA
TGTGCCAGCAGCTTAGCCGGTGGGAAGGGTGAAGCTTTCTTT,CASSLAGGKGEAFF,TRBJ1-1,NA,TRBV7-9,NA
TGTGCCAGCAGCTTAGAGGGCCGAACCAGGACAGATACGCAGTATTTT,CASSLEGRTRTDTQYF,TRBJ2-3,NA,TRBV7-9,NA
TGTGCCAGCAGCCAAGATCAAGGATCGCTTAATGAAAAACTGTTTTTT,CASSQDQGSLNEKLFF,TRBJ1-4,NA,TRBV4-2,NA
TGCGCCAGCAGCTCCCCAGGGACTAGCGGCGAAGATACGCAGTATTTT,CASSSPGTSGEDTQYF,TRBJ2-3,TRBD2,TRBV4-3,once
TGCAGCGTCGCGACCGGGACTAGCCCGAACATTCAGTACTTC,CSVATGTSPNIQYF,TRBJ2-4,TRBD2,TRBV29-1,NA
TGCGCCAGCAGCCGAGGCCCGCGGGACCAATTCTACGAGCAGTACTTC,CASSRGPRDQFYEQYF,TRBJ2-7,NA,TRBV5-1,NA
TGTGCCAGCAGCCCTCTAGCGGGGGGCACAGATACGCAGTATTTT,CASSPLAGGTDTQYF,TRBJ2-3,TRBD2,TRBV11-1,NA
TGTGCCAGCAGCCACAGTAAACAGGGGAACACTGAAGCTTTCTTT,CASSHSKQGNTEAFF,TRBJ1-1,NA,TRBV7-9,NA
TGTGCCAGCAGTTGGCGCACCCCAGATACGCAGTATTTT,CASSWRTPDTQYF,TRBJ2-3,NA,TRBV12-3/TRBV12-4,NA
TGTGCCAGCAGCCAAGAAGGCTCCCACGGGGAGCTGTTTTTT,CASSQEGSHGELFF,TRBJ2-2,NA,TRBV4-2,NA
TGTGCCAGCAGTTCCAACACCGGGACTCACTACACAGATACGCAGTATTTT,CASSSNTGTHYTDTQYF,TRBJ2-3,NA,TRBV6-2/TRBV6-3,NA
TGTGCCAGCAGCTTAGAGGCGGGACAGGGAGGGGTGTATTTT,CASSLEAGQGGVYF,TRBJ2-3,TRBD1,TRBV7-2,NA
TGCGCCAGCAGCTTGGGCAGGGGGCTGAACTATGGCTACACCTTC,CASSLGRGLNYGYTF,TRBJ1-2,TRBD1,TRBV5-1,NA
TGTGCCACCAGCAGAGAGGGCCGCGCCTCCTCCCCTACTAACTATGGCTACACCTTC,CATSREGRASSPTNYGYTF,TRBJ1-2,NA,TRBV15,NA
TGTGCCAGCAGCGAGCGCCCCGGGGGAGGCACTGAAGCTTTCTTT,CASSERPGGGTEAFF,TRBJ1-1,NA,TRBV9,once
TGTGCCAGCAGCTTGGGGTTTTCCCAAGAGACCCAGTACTTC,CASSLGFSQETQYF,TRBJ2-5,NA,TRBV5-6,once
TGTGCCAGCAGCCCAAGCCGGAGTGGGGGATTGAATGAAAAACTGTTTTTT,CASSPSRSGGLNEKLFF,TRBJ1-4,NA,TRBV14,NA
TGCGCCAGCAGCGCCGCCAGGCCCCTGGAGCAGTACTTC,CASSAARPLEQYF,TRBJ2-7,NA,TRBV5-1,NA
TGTGCCAGCTCACCTTGGGACAGATTCATCGGTGGAAACACCATATATTTT,CASSPWDRFIGGNTIYF,TRBJ1-3,TRBD1,TRBV18,NA
TGCGCCAGCAGCCAAGCGCCGAACGCTTTCTCTGGGGCCAACGTCCTGACTTTC,CASSQAPNAFSGANVLTF,TRBJ2-6,NA,TRBV4-3,NA
TGTGCCAGCAGCTTATCGGAACTAGCGGGGGCAGATACGCAGTATTTT,CASSLSELAGADTQYF,TRBJ2-3,TRBD2,TRBV7-9,NA
TGCAGCGTGGGCCACACAGATACGCAGTATTTT,CSVGHTDTQYF,TRBJ2-3,NA,TRBV29-1,NA
TGTGCCAGCAGCGTAGACCGCGGACTAGCGGGAGTTACCGGGGAGCTGTTTTTT,CASSVDRGLAGVTGELFF,TRBJ2-2,TRBD2,TRBV9,NA
TGTGCCAGCAGTGTTAAACCGGGACCCTCATACAATGAGCAGTTCTTC,CASSVKPGPSYNEQFF,TRBJ2-1,NA,TRBV6-1,NA
TGTGCCAGCAGTTTATCCACCGGGACCGTTTACAATGAGCAGTTCTTC,CASSLSTGTVYNEQFF,TRBJ2-1,NA,TRBV27,once
TGTGCCAGCAGCTTCAGGGACCACTATGGCTACACCTTC,CASSFRDHYGYTF,TRBJ1-2,NA,TRBV11-2,NA
TGTGCCAGCAGCCAAGTAAGGGGGTCCGGGGAGCTGTTTTTT,CASSQVRGSGELFF,TRBJ2-2,NA,TRBV4-2,NA
TGTGCCTGGCAAGCGACGGGGCCTGAAGCTTTCTTT,CAWQATGPEAFF,TRBJ1-1,NA,TRBV30,NA
TGTGCCAGTAGCAAACTAGCGGGAGGAAACAATGAGCAGTTCTTC,CASSKLAGGNNEQFF,TRBJ2-1,TRBD2,TRBV19,NA
TGTGCCAGCAGCTTTGGGGGGCCCCGCAATCAGCCCCAGCATTTT,CASSFGGPRNQPQHF,TRBJ1-5,NA,TRBV5-6,NA
TGCGCCAGCAGGGACTACACAGATACGCAGTATTTT,CASRDYTDTQYF,TRBJ2-3,NA,TRBV10-1,NA
TGTGCCAGCAGTGAAACCGGGCGCTCCTACAATGAGCAGTTCTTC,CASSETGRSYNEQFF,TRBJ2-1,NA,TRBV25-1,NA
TGTGCCAGCAGCCCCCAGACAGGGTATACTGAAGCTTTCTTT,CASSPQTGYTEAFF,TRBJ1-1,TRBD1,TRBV5-4,NA